These 23 T cell receptor beta chains originate from one sample sequenced in a study of cytomegalovirus exposure and HLA in healthy donors. The primer mix had 60 Vbeta and 13 Jbeta primers. The data were produced by immunoSEQ multiplex PCR, yet TCRdb's version contains in-frame clones alone and is incomplete. Of some 150,000 clones in the sample, around four fifths are singletons; the top ten hold roughly 3.4%. Material: PBMCs. The receptors shown here come from a male donor in good health and CMV-seronegative.

The chain employs TRBV5-5 and TRBJ1-4, with 11 bases identical to TRBD1. The ends lost 0 bases at V and 3 bases at J; junction bases unmatched: 4. Per germline, CDR1 SGHKS and CDR2 YYEKEE (reference sequence). This CDR3 has 17 residues. The CDR3 loop is CASSLVDRGLANEKLFF. CDR3 nucleotides: TGTGCCAGCAGCTTGGTGGACAGGGGGCTGGCTAATGAAAAACTGTTTTTT. The whole variable domain, filled in from reference TRBV5-5 and TRBJ1-4, reads DAGVTQSPTHLIKTRGQQVTLRCSPISGHKSVSWYQQVLGQGPQFIFQYYEKEERGRGNFPDRFSARQFPNYSSELNVNALLLGDSALYLCASSLVDRGLANEKLFFGSGTQLSVL.

This clone occurred once. The J gene is TRBJ2-5, the V gene TRBV11-3; tentative D call: TRBD1 (6 bases). The V gene lost 5 bases and the J gene lost 5 bases, with 12 bases spanning the gap. CDR1 is SGHNT and CDR2 is YENEEA in the germline V gene. CDR3 size: 13 residues. CDR3 nucleotide sequence: TGTGCCAGCAGCCCTGGGGGCCGGGAGACCCAGTACTTC. Translated, it gives CASSPGGRETQYF.

This clone was observed a few times. The chain uses TRBV2 and TRBJ2-3, with 7 bases lining up with TRBD2. The germline V gene encodes CDR1 SNHLY and CDR2 FYNNEI. This CDR3 has 14 residues. V shed 3 bases and J 2 bases; nucleotides not matched to a gene: 2. The CDR3 protein is CASSDTSVTDTQYF. The CDR3 DNA is TGTGCCAGCAGTGATACTAGCGTCACAGATACGCAGTATTTT. The complete variable domain, with remaining parts taken from reference TRBV2 and TRBJ2-3, reads EPEVTQTPSHQVTQMGQEVILRCVPISNHLYFYWYRQILGQKVEFLVSFYNNEISEKSEIFDDQFSVERPDGSNFTLKIRSTKLEDSAMYFCASSDTSVTDTQYFGPGTRLTVL.

CDR3 loop: CASSLDFGGADGNTIYF. In nucleotides, the CDR3 is TGTGCCAGCAGCTTAGATTTCGGGGGGGCGGATGGAAACACCATATATTTT. This chain connects TRBV7-9 to TRBJ1-3; maybe TRBD1 (6 bases). The germline gives CDR1 SEHNR, CDR2 FQNEAQ (reference sequence). The V gene lost 1 base and the J gene lost 3 bases, with 16 bases spanning the gap. The length of the CDR3 is 17 residues.

In this sample, this clone turned up once. The chain joins TRBV4-1 to TRBJ2-7, with TRBD2 matching 11 bases. The CDR3 length is 17 residues. V dropped 3 bases and J dropped 0; count of bases not matched to a gene: 7. Germline V gene data show CDR1 as MGHRA and CDR2 as YSYEKL. In nucleotides, the CDR3 is TGCGCCAGCAGCCACCTGACGACTAGCGGGGTCTCCTACGAGCAGTACTTC. Residues: CASSHLTTSGVSYEQYF.

The chain recombines TRBV29-1 with TRBJ1-2, with D possibly matching TRBD1 (6 bases). Trimming took 5 bases from V and 2 from J, leaving 24 bases between them. Looked up from germline, CDR1 is SQVTM and CDR2 is ANQGSEA. The CDR3 sequence is 17 residues long. The DNA of the CDR3 is TGCAGCGTTTCAAGCGGCAAGGGGGAAATTTTCAACTATGGCTACACCTTC. It yields the protein CSVSSGKGEIFNYGYTF.

The chain uses TRBV27 and TRBJ1-5; 7 bases align to TRBD1. The CDR3 contains 14 residues. V trimming: 5 bases; J trimming: 5 bases; junction bases outside the gene matches: 6. Per the germline V gene, CDR1 is MNHEY and CDR2 is SMNVEV (reference sequence). The CDR3 spells CASSPIDRDQPQHF. The CDR3 coding sequence is TGTGCCAGCAGTCCCATAGACAGGGATCAGCCCCAGCATTTT.

The gene calls are TRBV2 and TRBJ1-6, with 9 bases aligning to TRBD1. The V and J ends lost 9 bases and 9 bases, in that order; junction bases with no gene match: 6. Per germline, CDR1 SNHLY and CDR2 FYNNEI. CDR3 length: 13 amino acids. The CDR3 coding sequence is TGTGCCAGTAACCGGGACAGGGCTTCACCCCTCCACTTT. Protein sequence: CASNRDRASPLHF.

This sequence joins TRBV4-1 and TRBJ1-5, with D uncertain. In germline, CDR1 is MGHRA, CDR2 YSYEKL. This CDR3 contains 16 residues. Trimming cost V 0 bases and J 9 bases, with 18 bases left between them. The CDR3 DNA reads as TGCGCCAGCAGCCAAGATCATTTTACGGGGATTGGGCCCCAGCATTTT. This gives the protein CASSQDHFTGIGPQHF.

V usage is TRBV19 and J usage is TRBJ1-4; 12 nucleotides match TRBD1. Losses at the gene ends were 6 bases for V and 6 bases for J; bases not matched to a gene: 8. CDR3 size: 16 residues. Germline V gene data show CDR1 as LNHDA and CDR2 as SQIVND (reference sequence). The CDR3 DNA is TGTGCCAGTAGGCGGGACAGGGGGCGATCTGATGAAAAACTGTTTTTT. Protein: CASRRDRGRSDEKLFF.

The chain carries TRBV18 and TRBJ1-1, with D possibly TRBD1 on 5 matching bases. The CDR3 runs to 13 residues. Germline V gene sequence: CDR1 KGHSH, CDR2 LQKENI. Trimming removed 3 bases from V and 1 base from J, with 6 bases in between. The CDR3 is CASSPTGNTEAFF. CDR3 DNA: TGTGCCAGCTCACCCACAGGGAACACTGAAGCTTTCTTT.

This chain links TRBV10-2 with TRBJ2-3, with 11 bases matching TRBD2. The CDR3 loop spans 18 amino acids. The J segment lost 2 bases and the V segment lost 0 bases, leaving 7 bases of the junction unmatched. CDR1 and CDR2 from the germline V gene are WSHSY and SAAADI. This CDR3 reads CASSESYIAGGITDTQYF. The CDR3 region has the DNA TGCGCCAGCAGTGAGTCATACATAGCGGGGGGGATCACAGATACGCAGTATTTT.

CDR3 in amino acids: CASSFRQGNYEQYF. The CDR3 bases are TGTGCCAGCAGCTTTAGACAGGGTAATTACGAGCAGTACTTC. V is TRBV5-4 and J is TRBJ2-7; 7 positions match TRBD1. CDR3 length: 14 amino acids. Germline V lookup: CDR1 SGHNT, CDR2 YYREEE (reference sequence). Trimming took 2 bases from V and 4 from J; bases not matched to a gene: 6.

The V and J genes are TRBV6-5 and TRBJ2-1; 7 positions agree with TRBD2. V dropped 5 bases and J dropped 15; count of bases not matched to a gene: 7. Germline CDR1 reads MNHEY; CDR2 reads SVGAGI. This CDR3 is 11 amino acids long. CDR3 region: CASSDRGGGFF. The CDR3 nucleotides are TGTGCCAGCAGTGACCGTGGGGGGGGGTTCTTC.

This chain links TRBV5-4 with TRBJ2-7; the D gene is possibly TRBD2 (5 bases). Germline V lookup: CDR1 SGHNT, CDR2 YYREEE (reference sequence). V was pared by 4 bases and J by 0 bases, with 14 bases between. The CDR3 runs 15 residues. The CDR3 nucleotides are TGTGCCAGCAGCCTACGGACGGGAAGCTCCTACGAGCAGTACTTC. It codes for CASSLRTGSSYEQYF.

This clone appeared once. J is TRBJ2-1 and V is TRBV12-5; 10 bases match TRBD1. The CDR3 spans 15 residues. V shed 6 bases and J 5 bases; nucleotides not matched to a gene: 7. Germline CDR1 is LGHNT and CDR2 is FRNRAP. The DNA for the CDR3 is TGTGCTAGTGGCCTCGACAGGGGGCCCAACAATGAGCAGTTCTTC. Translated, it gives CASGLDRGPNNEQFF. The variable domain in full, completed from reference TRBV12-5 and TRBJ2-1, reads DARVTQTPRHKVTEMGQEVTMRCQPILGHNTVFWYRQTMMQGLELLAYFRNRAPLDDSGMPKDRFSAEMPDATLATLKIQPSEPRDSAVYFCASGLDRGPNNEQFFGPGTRLTVL.

The gene calls are TRBV5-8 and TRBJ2-7; 10 bases match TRBD1. Germline V gene data show CDR1 as SGHTS and CDR2 as YDEGEE. This CDR3 is 17 amino acids long. The V gene end was trimmed by 1 base and the J gene end by 1 base; junction bases not matched to a gene: 8. In DNA form, the CDR3 reads TGTGCCAGCAGCTTGTCTCGGGACAGGGGTGGATCCTACGAGCAGTACTTC. Translated: CASSLSRDRGGSYEQYF.

The rearrangement uses TRBV27 and TRBJ2-1, with TRBD2 identical over 14 bases. V lost 6 bases, J lost 4 bases, and 2 bases stayed unmatched. This CDR3 contains 15 residues. The germline gives CDR1 MNHEY, CDR2 SMNVEV (reference sequence). CDR3 in amino acids: CASRGTSGRYNEQFF. The CDR3 DNA follows: TGTGCCAGCAGGGGGACTAGCGGGAGATACAATGAGCAGTTCTTC.

The chain links TRBV18 to TRBJ1-2; TRBD1 agrees at 9 bases. J was trimmed by 6 bases and V by 6 bases; bases with no gene match: 11. There are 15 residues in the CDR3. Germline values: CDR1 KGHSH, CDR2 LQKENI. CDR3 loop: CASSRDRVVMDGYTF. The CDR3 nucleotides read TGTGCCAGCTCCCGGGACAGGGTAGTTATGGATGGCTACACCTTC. Together with reference TRBV18 and TRBJ1-2, the CDR3 gives the full variable domain: NAGVMQNPRHLVRRRGQEARLRCSPMKGHSHVYWYRQLPEEGLKFMVYLQKENIIDESGMPKERFSAEFPKEGPSILRIQQVVRGDSAAYFCASSRDRVVMDGYTFGSGTRLTVV.

The chain links TRBV13 to TRBJ2-7, with 9 positions matching TRBD1. In germline, CDR1 is PRHDT, CDR2 FYEKMQ (reference sequence). The CDR3 covers 15 residues. The junction had 9 bases not matched to a gene; V was cut back by 3 bases and J by 6 bases. CDR3 in DNA: TGTGCCAGCAGCTTGGGGGGACAGGGAGACGGCGAGCAGTACTTC. Protein product: CASSLGGQGDGEQYF.

The rearrangement links TRBV27 to TRBJ2-1, with 12 bases matching TRBD2. Trimming removed 2 bases from V and 5 bases from J; junction bases left unmatched: 19. Germline CDR1 reads MNHEY; CDR2 reads SMNVEV (reference sequence). The CDR3 is 21 residues long. The CDR3 region has the DNA TGTGCCAGCAGTTTAGGTTTTTCCTGGACTAGCGGGGATGGTCCTAACAATGAGCAGTTCTTC. It codes for CASSLGFSWTSGDGPNNEQFF.

The chain combines TRBV10-3 with TRBJ1-6; 7 bases are a match to TRBD1. CDR3 length: 16 amino acids. The germline V gene has CDR1 ENHRY and CDR2 SYGVKD. Unmatched junction bases numbered 13, after V lost 3 bases and J lost 11 bases. CDR3 loop: CAISEGGRGDGAPLHF. As DNA, the CDR3 is TGTGCCATCAGTGAAGGTGGCAGGGGGGATGGGGCACCCCTCCACTTT.

The rearrangement links TRBV15 to TRBJ2-7; tentative D call: TRBD2 (6 bases). Germline V CDR1 and CDR2: LNHNV, YYDKDF (reference sequence). This CDR3 region has 15 residues. Trimming left V 4 bases short and J 7 bases short, with 20 bases between. The CDR3 nucleotides read TGTGCCACCAGCATCCGGGGGAGCGATTGGGATGAGCAGTACTTC. Amino acid sequence: CATSIRGSDWDEQYF. The variable domain in full, with the rest retrieved from reference TRBV15 and TRBJ2-7, is DAMVIQNPRYQVTQFGKPVTLSCSQTLNHNVMYWYQQKSSQAPKLLFHYYDKDFNNEADTPDNFQSRRPNTSFCFLDIRSPGLGDTAMYLCATSIRGSDWDEQYFGPGTRLTVT.